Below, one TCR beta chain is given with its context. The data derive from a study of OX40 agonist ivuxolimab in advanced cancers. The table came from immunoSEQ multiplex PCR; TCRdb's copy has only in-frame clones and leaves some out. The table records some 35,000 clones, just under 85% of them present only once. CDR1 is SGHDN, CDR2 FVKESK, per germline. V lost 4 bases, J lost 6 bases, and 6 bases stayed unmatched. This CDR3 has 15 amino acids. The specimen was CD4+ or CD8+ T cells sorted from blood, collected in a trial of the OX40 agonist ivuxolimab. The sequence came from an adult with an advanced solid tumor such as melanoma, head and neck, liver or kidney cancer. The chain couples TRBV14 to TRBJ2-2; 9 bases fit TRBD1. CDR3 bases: TGTGCCAGCAGCCGAATGACAGGGGGGTCCGGGGAGCTGTTTTTT. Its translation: CASSRMTGGSGELFF.